Described below is a single TCR beta chain sequence and its context. Its antigen remains unidentified. Within one base of it there is no much larger clone, and no base qualities were kept. These data come from a study of robustness of blood B and T cell sequencing (dated by TCRdb to about 2018). About the study as a whole: The study aimed to determine how much peripheral blood is needed to reliably characterize an individual's TCRbeta and IgG repertoires. TCRbeta and IgG repertoires were quantified in each of the ten or so independently drawn blood samples. Two replicate TCRbeta cDNA libraries were prepared from one shared RNA pool from a single 10 ml draw, serving as technical replicates.

TCRbeta repertoires were quantified from mRNA rather than genomic DNA, which captures expressed receptors. Without cell sorting, buffy coat leukocytes were collected into Trizol, and RNA was extracted using the Direct-zol RNA MiniPrep Plus kit. To separate plasma, buffy coat and red blood cells, the EDTA blood tubes were centrifuged right away at 4 degrees C. Trimming costs V 6 bases and J 5 bases, and their ends lie 20 bases apart. Spanning cysteine to phenylalanine, the CDR3 consists of 15 amino acids. Left in the record is the CDR3 DNA by itself, 45 bases read in frame from the first base. As encoded in the germline V gene, CDR1 is SNHLY while CDR2 is FYNNEI. Library preparation employed PCR. The reads were generated on an Illumina MiSeq. SMARTScribe reverse transcriptase and a 5' template-switch oligo, by which a universal priming site was added, were used for cDNA synthesis. The template-switch oligo carried a 12-nucleotide random unique molecular identifier (UMI) that tagged each cDNA molecule. During reverse transcription, TCRbeta transcripts were targeted using chain-specific reverse primers. Uracil DNA glycosylase treatment was used to remove residual template-switch adapters, and a Qiagen MinElute kit was used to purify the cDNA. For the first PCR, around 21 cycles were run with KAPA HiFi HotStart ReadyMix and step-out primers, split across four 50 ul reactions. Products of the first-round PCR were gel-purified before additional amplification. Illumina Nextera adapters were attached in a second PCR of roughly 8 cycles, and the libraries were then purified and pooled. A 50-nucleotide 5' read captured the UMI barcode for each TCRbeta molecule. In the source study's methods: Using the MIGEC toolkit, reads were grouped by UMI into consensus reads. Forward and reverse consensus reads were merged with PEAR to produce final reads. Identical UMI-sequence pairs found in more than one library were treated as cross-sample contamination and removed by a custom decontamination script. V(D)J assignment and CDR3 extraction were performed with MIGMAP, a wrapper around IgBLAST. TCR clonotypes were defined by identical V gene, J gene and CDR3 amino acid sequence; CDR1 and CDR2 were not sequenced. TCRdb took the public reads, trimmed them with fastp at Q25, ran MiXCR for clone calling and kept in-frame beta chains. Under each unique CDR3 protein, matching rows form one entry showing the most common genes and DNA. The V and J calls follow TCRdb's processing rather than the paper's. The sample records around 1,600 distinct CDR3 sequences, roughly two thirds of which are singletons. The ten largest clones add up to about 40% of the sample.

Results and caveats for the whole study, not just this receptor: The TCRbeta rarefaction curves did not fully level off, which suggests under-sequencing or many low-abundance clonotypes. Pooling tubes did not increase the overlap of rare TCRbeta clonotypes, which implies that much larger blood volumes would be needed to capture rare TCRbeta clonotypes. When 3 or 4 tubes (roughly 28-45 ml blood) were combined, saturation was approached in coverage of the top 10,000 TCRbeta clonotypes. Evidence of cross-contamination, likely from batch processing, showed up in one pair of TCRbeta libraries, so the UMI-sequence pairs shared by that pair of libraries were removed. Immediate fractionation was required for EDTA tubes, so the use of EDTA tubes in multi-site collections was limited. The 1,000 most abundant TCRbeta clonotypes from the pooled draws were found in every single 10 ml sample. Across technical replicate libraries, 94.8% of the top 10,000 TCRbeta clonotypes in one library were also found in the other.

This receptor was taken from a human donor in good health. The chain was built from TRBV2 and TRBJ2-7; tentative D gene TRBD1, with 6 bases matching. The sequenced material came from peripheral blood. The nucleotides read TGTGCCAGCAGGACCCAGGGGAGTGGACCTCACGAGCAGTACTTC. Its protein reads: CASRTQGSGPHEQYF.